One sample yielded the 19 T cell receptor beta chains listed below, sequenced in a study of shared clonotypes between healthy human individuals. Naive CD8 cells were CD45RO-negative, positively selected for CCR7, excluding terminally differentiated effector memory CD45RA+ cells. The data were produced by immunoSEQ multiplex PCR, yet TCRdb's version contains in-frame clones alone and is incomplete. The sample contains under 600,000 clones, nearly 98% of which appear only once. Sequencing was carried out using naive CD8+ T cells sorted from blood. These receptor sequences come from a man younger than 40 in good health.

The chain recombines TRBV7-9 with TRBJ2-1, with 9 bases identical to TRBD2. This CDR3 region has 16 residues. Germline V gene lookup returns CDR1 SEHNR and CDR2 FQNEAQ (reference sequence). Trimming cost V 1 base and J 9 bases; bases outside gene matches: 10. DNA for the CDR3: TGTGCCAGCAGCTTAGTTAGGGCGGGAGGGCCCGGTGAGCAGTTCTTC. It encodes CASSLVRAGGPGEQFF.

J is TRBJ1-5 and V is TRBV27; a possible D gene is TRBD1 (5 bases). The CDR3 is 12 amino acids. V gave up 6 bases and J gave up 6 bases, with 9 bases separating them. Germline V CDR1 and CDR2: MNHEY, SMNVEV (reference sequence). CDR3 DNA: TGTGCCAGCAGCAGGGTTGGTCAGCCCCAGCATTTT. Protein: CASSRVGQPQHF.

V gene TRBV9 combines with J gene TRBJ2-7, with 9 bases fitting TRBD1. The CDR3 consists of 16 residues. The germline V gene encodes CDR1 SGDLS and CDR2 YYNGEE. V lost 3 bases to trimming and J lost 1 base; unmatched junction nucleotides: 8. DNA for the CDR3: TGTGCCAGCAGCGCCACAGCCGGGACAGGGTCCTACGAGCAGTACTTC. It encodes CASSATAGTGSYEQYF.

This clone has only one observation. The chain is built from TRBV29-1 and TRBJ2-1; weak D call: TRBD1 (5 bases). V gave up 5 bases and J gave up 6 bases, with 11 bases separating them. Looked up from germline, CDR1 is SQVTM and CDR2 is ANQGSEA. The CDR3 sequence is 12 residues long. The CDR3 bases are TGCAGCGTTTGCCCTAGGGGCAATGAGCAGTTCTTC. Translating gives CSVCPRGNEQFF.

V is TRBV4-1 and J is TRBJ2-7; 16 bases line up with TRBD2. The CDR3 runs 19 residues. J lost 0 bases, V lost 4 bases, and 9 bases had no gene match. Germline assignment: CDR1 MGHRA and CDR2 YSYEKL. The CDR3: CASSPRGTSGRASSYEQYF. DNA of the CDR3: TGCGCCAGCAGCCCCAGAGGGACTAGCGGGAGGGCAAGCTCCTACGAGCAGTACTTC.

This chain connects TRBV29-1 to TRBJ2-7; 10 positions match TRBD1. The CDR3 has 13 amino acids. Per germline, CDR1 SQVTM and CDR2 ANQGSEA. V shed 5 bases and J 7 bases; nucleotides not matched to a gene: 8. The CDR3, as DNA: TGCAGCGTTTCCGGGACAGGGGTATGGGAGCAGTACTTC. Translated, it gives CSVSGTGVWEQYF.

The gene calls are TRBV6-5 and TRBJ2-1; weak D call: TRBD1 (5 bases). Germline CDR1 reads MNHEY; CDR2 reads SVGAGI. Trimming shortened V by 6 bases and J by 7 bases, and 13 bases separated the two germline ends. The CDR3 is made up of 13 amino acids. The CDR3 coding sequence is TGTGCCAGCAGCCAAATGGGGCTTAATGAGCAGTTCTTC. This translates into CASSQMGLNEQFF.

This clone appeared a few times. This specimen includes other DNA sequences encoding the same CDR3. CDR3 sequence reads: CASRGSYNEQFF. CDR3 bases: TGTGCCAGCAGGGGGAGCTACAATGAGCAGTTCTTC. This chain uses TRBV2 with TRBJ2-1; possible D gene TRBD2, 5 bases. The CDR3 runs to 12 residues. The V end was cut by 6 bases, the J end by 3 bases, with 6 bases between. Germline CDR1 SNHLY, CDR2 FYNNEI. The complete variable domain, with remaining parts taken from reference TRBV2 and TRBJ2-1, reads EPEVTQTPSHQVTQMGQEVILRCVPISNHLYFYWYRQILGQKVEFLVSFYNNEISEKSEIFDDQFSVERPDGSNFTLKIRSTKLEDSAMYFCASRGSYNEQFFGPGTRLTVL.

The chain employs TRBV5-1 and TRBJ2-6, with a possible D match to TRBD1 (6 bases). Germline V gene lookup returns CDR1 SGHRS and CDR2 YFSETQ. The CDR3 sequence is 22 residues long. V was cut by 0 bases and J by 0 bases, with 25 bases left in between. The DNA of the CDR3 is TGCGCCAGCAGCTTGGGAGAAGTAGGGCCAGGGGCCCCCTCCTCTGGGGCCAACGTCCTGACTTTC. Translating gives CASSLGEVGPGAPSSGANVLTF. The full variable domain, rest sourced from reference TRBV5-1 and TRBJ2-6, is KAGVTQTPRYLIKTRGQQVTLSCSPISGHRSVSWYQQTPGQGLQFLFEYFSETQRNKGNFPGRFSGRQFSNSRSEMNVSTLELGDSALYLCASSLGEVGPGAPSSGANVLTFGAGSRLTVL.

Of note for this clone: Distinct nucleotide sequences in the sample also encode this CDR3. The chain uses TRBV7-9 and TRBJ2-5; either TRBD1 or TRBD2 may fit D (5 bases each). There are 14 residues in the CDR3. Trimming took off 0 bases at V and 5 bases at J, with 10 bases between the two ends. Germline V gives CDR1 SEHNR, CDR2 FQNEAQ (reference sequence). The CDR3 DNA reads TGTGCCAGCAGCTTAGCTGGGGGAGTGGAGACCCAGTACTTC. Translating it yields CASSLAGGVETQYF.

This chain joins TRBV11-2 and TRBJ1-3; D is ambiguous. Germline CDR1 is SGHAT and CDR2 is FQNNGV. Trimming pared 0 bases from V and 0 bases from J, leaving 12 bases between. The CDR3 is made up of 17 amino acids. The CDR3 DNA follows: TGTGCCAGCAGCTTAGATCCGGGGATCTTCTCTGGAAACACCATATATTTT. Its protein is CASSLDPGIFSGNTIYF.

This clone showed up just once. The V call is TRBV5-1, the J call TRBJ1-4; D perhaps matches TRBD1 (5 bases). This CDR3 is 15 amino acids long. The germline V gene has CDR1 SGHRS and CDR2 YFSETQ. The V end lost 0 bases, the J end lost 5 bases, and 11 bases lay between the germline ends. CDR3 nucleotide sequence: TGCGCCAGCAGCTTGGCCGTGGCAGGGAATGAAAAACTGTTTTTT. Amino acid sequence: CASSLAVAGNEKLFF.

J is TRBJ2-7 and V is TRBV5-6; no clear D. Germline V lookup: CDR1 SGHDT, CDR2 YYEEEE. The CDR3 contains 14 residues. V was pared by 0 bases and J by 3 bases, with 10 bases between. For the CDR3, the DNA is TGTGCCAGCAGCTTGGCCGGGCCAGACTACGAGCAGTACTTC. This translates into CASSLAGPDYEQYF.

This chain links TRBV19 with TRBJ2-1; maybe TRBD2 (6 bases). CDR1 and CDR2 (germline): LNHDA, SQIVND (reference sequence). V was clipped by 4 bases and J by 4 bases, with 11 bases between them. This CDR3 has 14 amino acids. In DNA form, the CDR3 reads TGTGCCAGTAGTAGATCGGGAGAGTACAATGAGCAGTTCTTC. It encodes CASSRSGEYNEQFF.

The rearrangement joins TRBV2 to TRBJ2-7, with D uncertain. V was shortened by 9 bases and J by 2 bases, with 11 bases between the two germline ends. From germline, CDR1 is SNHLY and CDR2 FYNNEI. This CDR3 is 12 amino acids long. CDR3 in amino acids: CASLAPAYEQYF. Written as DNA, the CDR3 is TGTGCCAGTCTCGCTCCCGCCTACGAGCAGTACTTC.

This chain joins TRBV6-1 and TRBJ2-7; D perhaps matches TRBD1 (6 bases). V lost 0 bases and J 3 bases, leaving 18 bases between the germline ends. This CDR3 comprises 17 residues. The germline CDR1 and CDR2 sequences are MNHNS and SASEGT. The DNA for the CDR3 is TGTGCCAGCAGTGAAGCTGTCAAGGGGGTTTTAAGCTACGAGCAGTACTTC. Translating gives CASSEAVKGVLSYEQYF.

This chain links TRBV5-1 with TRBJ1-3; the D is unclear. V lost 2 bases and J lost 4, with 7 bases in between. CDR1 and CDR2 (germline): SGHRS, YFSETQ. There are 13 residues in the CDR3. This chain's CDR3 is CASSFEDGNTIYF. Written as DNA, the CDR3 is TGCGCCAGCAGCTTCGAGGACGGAAACACCATATATTTT.

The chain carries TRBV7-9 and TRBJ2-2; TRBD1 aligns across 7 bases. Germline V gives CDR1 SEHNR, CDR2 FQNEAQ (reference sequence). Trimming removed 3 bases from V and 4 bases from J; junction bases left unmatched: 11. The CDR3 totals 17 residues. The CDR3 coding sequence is TGTGCCAGCAGCTTTAGCAGGGGATCAGGGGGCACCGGGGAGCTGTTTTTT. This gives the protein CASSFSRGSGGTGELFF.

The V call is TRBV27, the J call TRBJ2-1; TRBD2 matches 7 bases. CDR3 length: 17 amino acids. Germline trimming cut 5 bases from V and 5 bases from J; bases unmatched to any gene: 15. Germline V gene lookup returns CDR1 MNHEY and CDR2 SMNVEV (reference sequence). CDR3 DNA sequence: TGTGCCAGCAGTCCGCCCCTGAGGGAGGGAGCCGACAATGAGCAGTTCTTC. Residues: CASSPPLREGADNEQFF.